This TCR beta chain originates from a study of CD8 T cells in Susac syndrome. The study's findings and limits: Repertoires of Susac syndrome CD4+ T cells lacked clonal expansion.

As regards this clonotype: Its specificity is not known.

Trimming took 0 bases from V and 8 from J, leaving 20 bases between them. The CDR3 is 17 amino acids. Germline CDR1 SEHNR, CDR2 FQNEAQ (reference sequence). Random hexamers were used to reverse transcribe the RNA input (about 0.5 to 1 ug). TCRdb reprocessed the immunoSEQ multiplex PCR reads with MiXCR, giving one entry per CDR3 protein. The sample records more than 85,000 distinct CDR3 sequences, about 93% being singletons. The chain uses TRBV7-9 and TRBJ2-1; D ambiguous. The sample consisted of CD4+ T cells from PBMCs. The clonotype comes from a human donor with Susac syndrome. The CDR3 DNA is TGTGCCAGCAGCTTAGCGGGTCAGACCGCCTTACTTTATGAGCAGTTCTTC. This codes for CASSLAGQTALLYEQFF.